Below, 30 T cell receptor beta chains from the same sample are listed, as sequenced in a study of cytomegalovirus exposure and HLA in healthy donors. With 60 Vbeta and 13 Jbeta primers, the PCR was carried out. Clones were sequenced by immunoSEQ multiplex PCR, and TCRdb holds only the in-frame ones, with some missing. The sample lists over 100,000 clones, 8.5% occurring once. The sample taken for sequencing was PBMCs. The receptors stem from a man aged 35 to 55 in good health and CMV-seronegative.

The V and J genes are TRBV19 and TRBJ2-7; 7 bases agree with TRBD1. CDR3 length: 15 residues. CDR1 and CDR2 (germline): LNHDA, SQIVND (reference sequence). Trimming removed 4 bases from V and 3 bases from J; junction bases left unmatched: 9. Here the CDR3 DNA reads TGTGCCAGTAGTACCCAGGGGGATTGGGGCTACGAGCAGTACTTC. The encoded protein is CASSTQGDWGYEQYF. Looking up the rest from reference TRBV19 and TRBJ2-7 gives the full variable domain: DGGITQSPKYLFRKEGQNVTLSCEQNLNHDAMYWYRQDPGQGLRLIYYSQIVNDFQKGDIAEGYSVSREKKESFPLTVTSAQKNPTAFYLCASSTQGDWGYEQYFGPGTRLTVT.

This clone was seen only a few times. The J gene is TRBJ1-2, the V gene TRBV5-6, with D perhaps matching TRBD1 (5 bases). Germline loops: CDR1 SGHDT, CDR2 YYEEEE. Trimming left V 4 bases short and J 4 bases short, with 14 bases between. The CDR3 loop spans 14 amino acids. CDR3 DNA sequence: TGTGCCAGCAGCCCGGGGGAATGGGGCTATGGCTACACCTTC. It specifies CASSPGEWGYGYTF.

The rearrangement uses TRBV11-2 and TRBJ2-2; 7 bases are shared with TRBD2. The CDR3 is 17 residues long. V lost 2 bases, J lost 11 bases, and 17 bases stayed unmatched. CDR1 SGHAT and CDR2 FQNNGV come from the germline V gene. CDR3 coding DNA: TGTGCCAGCAGCTTAAACTTGGCTAGCGGCGGGAGTGGAGAGCTGTTTTTT. Translation: CASSLNLASGGSGELFF.

This clone was detected only a few times. J is TRBJ2-3 and V is TRBV4-1; TRBD2 matches at 9 bases. There are 17 residues in the CDR3. CDR1 and CDR2 (germline): MGHRA, YSYEKL. V trimming: 2 bases; J trimming: 1 base; junction bases outside the gene matches: 7. The CDR3 bases are TGCGCCAGCAGCCAATCCGCGACTAGCGGACGCACAGATACGCAGTATTTT. It codes for CASSQSATSGRTDTQYF.

The chain joins TRBV4-2 to TRBJ2-1; TRBD1 agrees at 7 bases. The CDR3 length is 15 residues. J was trimmed by 2 bases and V by 0 bases; bases with no gene match: 1. Germline V lookup: CDR1 LGHNA, CDR2 YNFKEQ. CDR3 DNA: TGTGCCAGCAGCCAAGAAGGGGGCCCCTACAATGAGCAGTTCTTC. Translating it yields CASSQEGGPYNEQFF.

The chain carries TRBV5-4 and TRBJ2-3, with D unclear. Trimming took 2 bases from V and 5 from J, leaving 9 bases between them. The CDR3 is 13 residues long. Germline CDR1 reads SGHNT; CDR2 reads YYREEE (reference sequence). CDR3: CASSFPTGDTQYF. The CDR3 DNA reads as TGTGCCAGCAGCTTTCCGACTGGAGATACGCAGTATTTT.

This clone was seen a handful of times. V is TRBV7-9 and J is TRBJ2-2, with D perhaps TRBD1 (6 bases). This CDR3 spans 15 amino acids. CDR1 SEHNR and CDR2 FQNEAQ come from the germline V gene (reference sequence). V was cut by 5 bases and J by 2 bases, with 12 bases left in between. The CDR3: CASSQDRTNTGELFF. In DNA form, the CDR3 reads TGTGCCAGCAGCCAAGACAGGACTAACACCGGGGAGCTGTTTTTT.

This clone occurred a few times. The sample holds other DNA sequences that translate to the same CDR3. The chain has TRBV6-1 and TRBJ1-1; 7 positions agree with TRBD1. This CDR3 spans 15 amino acids. With V trimmed by 6 bases and J by 1 base, 8 bases remained unmatched. Germline CDR1 MNHNS, CDR2 SASEGT. CDR3 sequence: CASSTGQDTNTEAFF. In nucleotides, the CDR3 is TGTGCCAGCAGCACCGGACAGGATACGAACACTGAAGCTTTCTTT.

The gene calls are TRBV7-6 and TRBJ2-7, with D unclear. The germline gives CDR1 SGHVS, CDR2 FNYEAQ. CDR3 length: 12 residues. Trimming removed 2 bases at V and 4 bases at J, with 6 bases between. CDR3 coding DNA: TGTGCCAGCAGCTTACCCGGTTACGAGCAGTACTTC. This gives the protein CASSLPGYEQYF.

This clone appeared a few times. This sequence joins TRBV9 and TRBJ2-7; D gene ambiguous. Between the trimmed V and J ends, which lost 0 bases and 5 bases, there was a span of 6 bases. The CDR3 extends over 12 amino acids. CDR1 and CDR2 (germline): SGDLS, YYNGEE. The CDR3 here is CASSVGSDEQYF. The CDR3 nucleotides read TGTGCCAGCAGCGTAGGGAGCGACGAGCAGTACTTC.

The chain has TRBV7-2 and TRBJ2-3; possible D gene TRBD2, 6 bases. The CDR3 sequence is 16 residues long. Deletions cut 0 bases from V and 0 bases from J, with 10 bases between. Germline values: CDR1 SGHTA, CDR2 FQGNSA. The DNA of the CDR3 is TGTGCCAGCAGCTTAGCGCTCGCGGGGAGCACAGATACGCAGTATTTT. Its translation is CASSLALAGSTDTQYF.

This clone appeared a few times. V usage is TRBV5-4 and J usage is TRBJ2-5, with 12 bases aligning to TRBD2. This CDR3 is 15 amino acids long. Germline assignment: CDR1 SGHNT and CDR2 YYREEE (reference sequence). Germline trimming cut 2 bases from V and 4 bases from J; bases unmatched to any gene: 3. The CDR3 DNA follows: TGTGCCAGCAGCTTTACTAGCGGGGGGAGAGAGACCCAGTACTTC. Its translation is CASSFTSGGRETQYF.

This chain joins TRBV4-1 and TRBJ1-3, with 9 bases identical to TRBD1. V dropped 5 bases and J dropped 3; count of bases not matched to a gene: 11. The CDR3 loop spans 17 amino acids. Germline CDR1 reads MGHRA; CDR2 reads YSYEKL. CDR3 nucleotide sequence: TGCGCCAGCAGCACTAAATCCGGGACAGGGTATGGAAACACCATATATTTT. Amino acids: CASSTKSGTGYGNTIYF.

This clone appeared a few times. This sequence joins TRBV6-1 and TRBJ2-7; no clear D gene. Germline loops: CDR1 MNHNS, CDR2 SASEGT. This CDR3 spans 13 amino acids. V was pared by 5 bases and J by 4 bases, with 12 bases between. CDR3 in DNA: TGTGCCAGCAGTTCGACACCTTTATACGAGCAGTACTTC. This sequence encodes CASSSTPLYEQYF.

This clone was counted only a few times. The chain is built from TRBV29-1 and TRBJ2-5, with 10 bases that match TRBD2. The V segment lost 4 bases and the J segment 1 base; nucleotides outside the gene matches: 3. This CDR3 is 14 amino acids long. Germline CDR1 reads SQVTM; CDR2 reads ANQGSEA. CDR3 DNA sequence: TGCAGCGTTGCACTAGCGGGGACCCAAGAGACCCAGTACTTC. As protein: CSVALAGTQETQYF. Drawing the rest from reference TRBV29-1 and TRBJ2-5, the complete variable domain is SAVISQKPSRDICQRGTSLTIQCQVDSQVTMMFWYRQQPGQSLTLIATANQGSEATYESGFVIDKFPISRPNLTFSTLTVSNMSPEDSSIYLCSVALAGTQETQYFGPGTRLLVL.

CDR3: CASKKGADGYTF. The CDR3, as DNA: TGTGCCAGCAAAAAGGGGGCCGATGGCTACACCTTC. V gene TRBV6-5 combines with J gene TRBJ1-2, with 7 bases matching TRBD1. The CDR3 is 12 amino acids. CDR1 and CDR2 from the germline V gene are MNHEY and SVGAGI. V lost 7 bases and J lost 6; bases outside the gene matches: 5.

This clone was detected only a few times. The V gene is TRBV9, the J gene TRBJ1-6; D is unclear. CDR1 is SGDLS, CDR2 YYNGEE, per germline. The CDR3 has 15 amino acids. V was clipped by 0 bases and J by 0 bases, with 4 bases between them. The CDR3 DNA is TGTGCCAGCAGCGTAGACAGCTCCTATAATTCACCCCTCCACTTT. Its translation is CASSVDSSYNSPLHF.

The genes are TRBV19 and TRBJ2-7; D call uncertain. This CDR3 has 14 amino acids. Germline values: CDR1 LNHDA, CDR2 SQIVND (reference sequence). Trimming took 1 base from V and 2 from J, leaving 9 bases between them. The CDR3 loop is CASSIAPGTYEQYF. DNA for the CDR3: TGTGCCAGTAGTATAGCTCCAGGAACCTACGAGCAGTACTTC.

The rearrangement joins TRBV6-1 to TRBJ1-4; TRBD1 matches 8 bases. The V gene end was trimmed by 3 bases and the J gene end by 7 bases; junction bases not matched to a gene: 13. Germline values: CDR1 MNHNS, CDR2 SASEGT. CDR3 length: 17 amino acids. The CDR3 loop is CASSESRRGRAFEKLFF. The CDR3 DNA reads TGTGCCAGCAGTGAGTCCCGCAGGGGGCGAGCCTTTGAAAAACTGTTTTTT.

The chain combines TRBV5-6 with TRBJ1-6; TRBD1 aligns across 9 bases. V lost 2 bases to trimming and J lost 4 bases; unmatched junction nucleotides: 7. The CDR3 spans 17 residues. Germline V gene lookup returns CDR1 SGHDT and CDR2 YYEEEE. The CDR3 DNA sequence: TGTGCCAGCAGCTTAAAACAGGGGGCTATTTATAATTCACCCCTCCACTTT. Residues: CASSLKQGAIYNSPLHF.

This clone turned up a few times. The sample carries other DNA sequences with the same CDR3. This chain uses TRBV5-6 with TRBJ2-1; 7 nucleotides agree with TRBD2. CDR1 and CDR2 (germline): SGHDT, YYEEEE. CDR3 length equals 14 residues. The V gene end was trimmed by 4 bases and the J gene end by 7 bases; junction bases not matched to a gene: 8. CDR3 sequence reads: CASSLGLGGNEQFF. The CDR3, as DNA: TGTGCCAGCAGCCTAGGACTAGGAGGGAATGAGCAGTTCTTC.

V is TRBV5-1 and J is TRBJ2-2, with 10 bases lining up with TRBD2. This CDR3 contains 15 residues. The ends lost 0 bases at V and 9 bases at J; junction bases unmatched: 5. The germline CDR1 and CDR2 sequences are SGHRS and YFSETQ. The CDR3 nucleotides read TGCGCCAGCAGCTTGGATCCTAGCGGGGGCCGGGAGCTGTTTTTT. Encoded protein: CASSLDPSGGRELFF.

This chain links TRBV6-4 with TRBJ2-2; a weak D match, TRBD2 (7 bases). Trimming left V 0 bases short and J 3 bases short, with 11 bases between. Germline V lookup: CDR1 MRHNA, CDR2 SNTAGT. This CDR3 region has 16 residues. In nucleotides, the CDR3 is TGTGCCAGCAGTGACTCGAGAGGGGGGGACACCGGGGAGCTGTTTTTT. Its protein is CASSDSRGGDTGELFF.

There are a few counts of this clone. The chain links TRBV9 to TRBJ1-5, with D possibly being TRBD1 (5 bases). Trimming stripped 3 bases from V and 1 base from J, with 11 bases between. Per the germline V gene, CDR1 is SGDLS and CDR2 is YYNGEE. The CDR3 has 15 residues. The CDR3 DNA sequence: TGTGCCAGCAGCGAGAGCGGGACCAGCAATCAGCCCCAGCATTTT. It is translated as CASSESGTSNQPQHF.

This chain joins TRBV23-1 and TRBJ1-1; TRBD1 aligns across 7 bases. TRBV23-1 is an ORF, and what it does is uncertain. The junction had 5 bases not matched to a gene; V was cut back by 1 base and J by 6 bases. CDR3 length: 14 residues. Written as DNA, the CDR3 is TGCGCCAGCAGTCAATTATGGACAGGAGCTGAAGCTTTCTTT. Amino acids: CASSQLWTGAEAFF.

CDR3 residues: CASSESRDRGNQPQHF. CDR3 coding DNA: TGTGCCAGCAGTGAATCCCGGGACAGGGGAAATCAGCCCCAGCATTTT. V usage is TRBV25-1 and J usage is TRBJ1-5; 10 bases are a match to TRBD1. Germline V CDR1 and CDR2: MGHDK, SYGVNS. J lost 4 bases, V lost 1 base, and 4 bases had no gene match. The CDR3 sequence is 16 residues long.

The rearrangement joins TRBV4-1 to TRBJ1-5; D is possibly TRBD1 (5 bases). The CDR3 is 15 residues long. The germline V gene has CDR1 MGHRA and CDR2 YSYEKL. V was cut by 1 base and J by 1 base, with 8 bases left in between. The CDR3 spells CASSQGGMSNQPQHF. The CDR3 region has the DNA TGCGCCAGCAGCCAAGGGGGCATGAGCAATCAGCCCCAGCATTTT.

This clone showed up just a few times. V gene TRBV2 combines with J gene TRBJ2-5; perhaps TRBD2 as D (5 bases). Germline V gene sequence: CDR1 SNHLY, CDR2 FYNNEI. The V gene lost 2 bases and the J gene lost 5 bases, with 9 bases spanning the gap. This CDR3 contains 13 residues. The CDR3 reads CASSELKRETQYF. In DNA form, the CDR3 reads TGTGCCAGCAGTGAATTGAAGCGGGAGACCCAGTACTTC. Complete variable domain (other parts from reference TRBV2 and TRBJ2-5): EPEVTQTPSHQVTQMGQEVILRCVPISNHLYFYWYRQILGQKVEFLVSFYNNEISEKSEIFDDQFSVERPDGSNFTLKIRSTKLEDSAMYFCASSELKRETQYFGPGTRLLVL.

This chain uses TRBV19 with TRBJ2-7; the match to TRBD1 covers 9 bases. Germline CDR1 and CDR2: LNHDA and SQIVND (reference sequence). The CDR3 loop spans 15 amino acids. Trimming took 5 bases from V and 5 from J; bases not matched to a gene: 10. The DNA for the CDR3 is TGTGCCAGTAGTGTTTCCGGGACAGGGCCCCACGAGCAGTACTTC. It specifies CASSVSGTGPHEQYF.

This clone was picked up a small number of times. V and J are TRBV7-8 and TRBJ1-2; 7 positions match TRBD1. With 5 bases clipped from V and 0 bases from J, the junction kept 3 bases outside the gene matches. Germline CDR1 and CDR2: SGHVS and FQNEAQ. This CDR3 spans 14 amino acids. The CDR3 reads CASSLDRANYGYTF. The CDR3, as DNA: TGTGCCAGCAGCCTCGACAGGGCTAACTATGGCTACACCTTC.